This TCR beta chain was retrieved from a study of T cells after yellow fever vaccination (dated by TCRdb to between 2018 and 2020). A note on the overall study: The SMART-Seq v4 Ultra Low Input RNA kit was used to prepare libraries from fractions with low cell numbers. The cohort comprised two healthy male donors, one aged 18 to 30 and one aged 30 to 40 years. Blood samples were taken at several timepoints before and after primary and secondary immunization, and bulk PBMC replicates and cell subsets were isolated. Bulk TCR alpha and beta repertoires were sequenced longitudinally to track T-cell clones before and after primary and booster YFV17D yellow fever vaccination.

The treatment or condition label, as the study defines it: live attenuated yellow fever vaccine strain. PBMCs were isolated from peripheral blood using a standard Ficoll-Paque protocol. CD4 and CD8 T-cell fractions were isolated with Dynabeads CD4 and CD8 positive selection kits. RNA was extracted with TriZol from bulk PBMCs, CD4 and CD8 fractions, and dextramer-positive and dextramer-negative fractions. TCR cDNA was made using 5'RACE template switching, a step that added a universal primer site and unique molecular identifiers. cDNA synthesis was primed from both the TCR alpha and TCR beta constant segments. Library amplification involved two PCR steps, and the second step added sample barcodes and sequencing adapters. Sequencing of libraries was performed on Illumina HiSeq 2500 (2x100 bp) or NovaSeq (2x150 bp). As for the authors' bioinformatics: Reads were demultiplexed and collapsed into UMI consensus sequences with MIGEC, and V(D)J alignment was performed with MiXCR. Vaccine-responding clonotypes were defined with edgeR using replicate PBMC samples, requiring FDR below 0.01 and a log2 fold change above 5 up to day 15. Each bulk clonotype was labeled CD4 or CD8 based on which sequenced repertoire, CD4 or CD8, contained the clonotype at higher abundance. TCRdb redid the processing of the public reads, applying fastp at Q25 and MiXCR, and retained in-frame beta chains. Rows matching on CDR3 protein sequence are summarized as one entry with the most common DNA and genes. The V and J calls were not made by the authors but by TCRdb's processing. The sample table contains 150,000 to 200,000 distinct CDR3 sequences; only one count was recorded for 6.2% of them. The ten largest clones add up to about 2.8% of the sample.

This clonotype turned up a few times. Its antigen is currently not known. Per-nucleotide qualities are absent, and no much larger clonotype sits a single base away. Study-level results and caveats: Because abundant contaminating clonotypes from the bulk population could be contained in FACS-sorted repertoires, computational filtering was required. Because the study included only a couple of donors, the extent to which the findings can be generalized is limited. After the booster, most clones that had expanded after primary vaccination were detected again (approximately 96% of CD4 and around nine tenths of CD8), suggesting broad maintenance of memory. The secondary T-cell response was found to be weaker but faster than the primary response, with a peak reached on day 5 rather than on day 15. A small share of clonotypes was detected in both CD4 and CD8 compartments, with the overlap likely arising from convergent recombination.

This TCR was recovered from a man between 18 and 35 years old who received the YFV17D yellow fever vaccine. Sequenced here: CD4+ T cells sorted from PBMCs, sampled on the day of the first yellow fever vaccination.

The CDR3 in this case is CASSSLRINTGELFF. The DNA reads as follows: TGCGCCAGCAGCTCACTACGGATTAACACCGGGGAGCTGTTTTTT. The chain employs TRBV5-1 and TRBJ2-2; there is no confident call for the D gene. V drops 3 bases and J drops 2 bases, leaving 11 bases in between. The CDR3 holds 15 amino acids from the cysteine to the phenylalanine. The retained sequence is limited to the CDR3, 45 bases, with the frame set at the first base. CDR1 and CDR2, per the germline V gene, are SGHRS and YFSETQ.